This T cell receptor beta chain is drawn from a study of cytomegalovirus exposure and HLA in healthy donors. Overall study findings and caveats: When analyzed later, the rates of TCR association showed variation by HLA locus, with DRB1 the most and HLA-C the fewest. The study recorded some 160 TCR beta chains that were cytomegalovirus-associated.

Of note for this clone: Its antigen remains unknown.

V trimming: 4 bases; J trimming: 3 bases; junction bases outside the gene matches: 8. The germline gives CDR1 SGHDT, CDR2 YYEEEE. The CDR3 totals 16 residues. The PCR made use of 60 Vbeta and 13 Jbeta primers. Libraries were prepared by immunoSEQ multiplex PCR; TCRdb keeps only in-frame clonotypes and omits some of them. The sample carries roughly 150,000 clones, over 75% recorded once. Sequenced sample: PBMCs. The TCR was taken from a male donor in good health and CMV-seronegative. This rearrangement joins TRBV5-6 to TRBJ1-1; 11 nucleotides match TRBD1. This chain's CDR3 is CASSTDRGRGDTEAFF. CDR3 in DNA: TGTGCCAGCAGCACGGACAGGGGGCGAGGGGACACTGAAGCTTTCTTT.